The present entry profiles one TCR beta chain with its context. Antigen specificity is unknown. The CDR3 extends over 16 amino acids. The germline V gene encodes CDR1 KGHDR and CDR2 SFDVKD. V dropped 2 bases and J dropped 6 bases, with 16 bases sitting between them. Time point reported: newly diagnosed GD, antithyroid drugs for less than 3 months. Preparation of the TCR library used RNA extracted from PBMCs. These data come from a study of regulatory T cells in long-lasting Graves disease. Overall study results and limits: Patients whose Graves' disease persisted exhibited lower TCR diversity than those newly diagnosed.

According to the study, TCR beta libraries were built with iRepertoire HTBI primers and CDR3-region Arm-PCR. In the authors' workflow: Identified segments across samples numbered about 60 TRBV and about 13 TRBJ. Each CDR3 protein gets one entry after TCRdb re-called the multiplex PCR reads with MiXCR. The authors' filters were not applied to this entry. The sample has 510,000 or so distinct CDR3 sequences, approximately 12% seen once. The data were also submitted as part of a second study, on T cells in Graves' hyperthyroidism and ophthalmopathy.

This chain joins TRBV24-1 and TRBJ2-1; TRBD1 might be the D (7 bases). This sample comprised peripheral blood mononuclear cells (PBMCs), obtained at new diagnosis, from a patient treated with antithyroid drugs. The receptor was derived from a woman in her thirties with Graves disease. In DNA form, the CDR3 reads TGTGCCACCAGTGATTCGGAGGGGGCTCTTGGCAATGAGCAGTTCTTC. This gives the protein CATSDSEGALGNEQFF.